A single sample is the source of the 9 T cell receptor beta chains below, sequenced in a study of blood T cell repertoires in COVID-19. Only in-frame clones appear in the TCRdb table, and some are missing; sequencing was by immunoSEQ multiplex PCR. The sample has 170,000 or so clones, approximately 88% seen once; the top ten hold less than 3.5%. The sample consisted of peripheral blood. These receptor sequences come from an older woman with acute or convalescent COVID-19.

J is TRBJ2-1 and V is TRBV5-5; TRBD1 matches at 8 bases. V dropped 3 bases and J dropped 6; count of bases not matched to a gene: 5. The CDR3 extends over 14 amino acids. Germline assignment: CDR1 SGHKS and CDR2 YYEKEE (reference sequence). The CDR3 nucleotides read TGTGCCAGCAGCTCTCGAGGACAGGGCAATGAGCAGTTCTTC. This encodes CASSSRGQGNEQFF.

This chain links TRBV4-2 with TRBJ1-2; TRBD1 is a possible D gene (5 bases). Trimming shortened V by 1 base and J by 5 bases, and 14 bases separated the two germline ends. Germline CDR1 LGHNA, CDR2 YNFKEQ. The CDR3 loop spans 15 amino acids. For the CDR3, the DNA is TGTGCCAGCAGCCAAGGGGGGGAGCTCATTTATGGCTACACCTTC. As protein: CASSQGGELIYGYTF.

The V call is TRBV13, the J call TRBJ2-3; TRBD1 aligns across 9 bases. The CDR3 is 15 amino acids. V was pared by 4 bases and J by 4 bases, with 6 bases of the junction left unmatched. CDR1 is PRHDT and CDR2 is FYEKMQ in the germline V gene (reference sequence). CDR3 sequence reads: CASSSRDREPDTQYF. The CDR3 bases are TGTGCCAGCAGCTCCCGGGACAGGGAACCAGATACGCAGTATTTT.

The chain couples TRBV7-9 to TRBJ1-2, with TRBD1 matching 8 bases. This CDR3 has 14 amino acids. The germline V gene encodes CDR1 SEHNR and CDR2 FQNEAQ (reference sequence). V dropped 4 bases and J dropped 2; count of bases not matched to a gene: 3. CDR3 protein: CASSSWTGNYGYTF. The DNA for the CDR3 is TGTGCCAGCAGCTCATGGACAGGGAACTATGGCTACACCTTC.

This chain joins TRBV5-1 and TRBJ2-2; 8 bases are shared with TRBD2. The trim removed 2 bases at V and 6 bases at J, leaving 3 bases unmatched. The CDR3 totals 14 residues. Germline values: CDR1 SGHRS, CDR2 YFSETQ. The DNA of the CDR3 is TGCGCCAGCAGCTTTACTAGCGGAGCCGGGGAGCTGTTTTTT. This translates into CASSFTSGAGELFF. The variable domain in full, completed from reference TRBV5-1 and TRBJ2-2, reads KAGVTQTPRYLIKTRGQQVTLSCSPISGHRSVSWYQQTPGQGLQFLFEYFSETQRNKGNFPGRFSGRQFSNSRSEMNVSTLELGDSALYLCASSFTSGAGELFFGEGSRLTVL.

The chain recombines TRBV4-3 with TRBJ2-6, with 10 bases identical to TRBD1. This CDR3 is built from 19 residues. V was pared by 2 bases and J by 2 bases, with 9 bases of the junction left unmatched. Germline V lookup: CDR1 LGHNA, CDR2 YSLEER. The CDR3 DNA sequence: TGCGCCAGCAGCCAAACAACCGGGACAGGGGTGACTGGGGCCAACGTCCTGACTTTC. Its translation is CASSQTTGTGVTGANVLTF.

The CDR3 sequence: CASSSQGTGELFF. CDR3 DNA sequence: TGTGCCAGCAGCTCACAGGGGACCGGGGAGCTGTTTTTT. This chain uses TRBV7-9 with TRBJ2-2, with 7 bases aligning to TRBD1. The CDR3 contains 13 residues. V lost 4 bases and J lost 5; bases outside the gene matches: 1. The germline gives CDR1 SEHNR, CDR2 FQNEAQ (reference sequence).

This clone was found once. The chain joins TRBV7-2 to TRBJ2-7, with 9 nucleotides matching TRBD1. The ends lost 4 bases at V and 2 bases at J; junction bases unmatched: 12. CDR3 length: 17 residues. Germline V lookup: CDR1 SGHTA, CDR2 FQGNSA. CDR3 region: CASSYRDRVDFTYEQYF. CDR3 sequence (DNA): TGTGCCAGCAGCTACCGGGACAGGGTCGATTTCACCTACGAGCAGTACTTC.

The CDR3: CASSSREKLFF. DNA for the CDR3: TGTGCCAGCAGTTCCCGTGAAAAACTGTTTTTT. J is TRBJ1-4 and V is TRBV28; no firm D call. The CDR3 is 11 amino acids. Trimming took off 4 bases at V and 7 bases at J, with 4 bases between the two ends. The germline V gene has CDR1 MDHEN and CDR2 SYDVKM.